This T cell receptor beta chain was recovered during a study of T cell changes during pregnancy in multiple sclerosis. The protocol was immunoSEQ multiplex PCR, while the TCRdb copy is restricted to in-frame clones and leaves out a portion. The table includes approximately 25,000 clones, more than 70% detected once. The source was CD4+ T cells from peripheral blood mononuclear cells, collected in the first trimester of pregnancy. This TCR derives from a female donor in good health, enrolled as a control in a pregnancy study.

This chain's CDR3 is CASRLRTSGGATDTQYF. CDR3 coding DNA: TGCGCCAGCAGGTTGAGGACTAGCGGGGGGGCCACAGATACGCAGTATTTT. V usage is TRBV4-1 and J usage is TRBJ2-3, with 15 bases aligning to TRBD2. With 6 bases clipped from V and 2 bases from J, the junction kept 6 bases outside the gene matches. Germline V gives CDR1 MGHRA, CDR2 YSYEKL. The CDR3 is 17 residues long.